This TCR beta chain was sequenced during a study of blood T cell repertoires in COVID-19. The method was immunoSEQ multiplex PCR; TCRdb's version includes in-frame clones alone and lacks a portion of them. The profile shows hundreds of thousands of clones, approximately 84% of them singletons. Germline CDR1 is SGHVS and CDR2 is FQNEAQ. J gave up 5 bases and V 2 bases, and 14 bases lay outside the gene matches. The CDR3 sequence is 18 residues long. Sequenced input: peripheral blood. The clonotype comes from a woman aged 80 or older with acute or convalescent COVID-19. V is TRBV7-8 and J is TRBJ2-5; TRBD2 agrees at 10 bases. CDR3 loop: CASSLYLAGAQQSETQYF. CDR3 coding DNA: TGTGCCAGCAGCTTATACCTAGCGGGGGCCCAGCAATCCGAGACCCAGTACTTC. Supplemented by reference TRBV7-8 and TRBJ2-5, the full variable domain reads GAGVSQSPRYKVAKRGQDVALRCDPISGHVSLFWYQQALGQGPEFLTYFQNEAQLDKSGLPSDRFFAERPEGSVSTLKIQRTQQEDSAVYLCASSLYLAGAQQSETQYFGPGTRLLVL.